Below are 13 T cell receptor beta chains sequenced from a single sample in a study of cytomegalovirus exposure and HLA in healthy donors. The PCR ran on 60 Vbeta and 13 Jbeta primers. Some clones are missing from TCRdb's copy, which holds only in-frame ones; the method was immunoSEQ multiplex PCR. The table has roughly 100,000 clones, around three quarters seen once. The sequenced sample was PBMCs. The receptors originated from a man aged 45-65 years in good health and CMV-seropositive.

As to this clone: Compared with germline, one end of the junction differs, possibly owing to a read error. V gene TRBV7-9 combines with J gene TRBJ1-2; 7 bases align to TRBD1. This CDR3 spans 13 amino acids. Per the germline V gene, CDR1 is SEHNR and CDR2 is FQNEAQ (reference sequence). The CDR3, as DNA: TGTTCCAGCAGCCACGGACAGGAGCGCGGCTACACCTTC. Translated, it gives CSSSHGQERGYTF.

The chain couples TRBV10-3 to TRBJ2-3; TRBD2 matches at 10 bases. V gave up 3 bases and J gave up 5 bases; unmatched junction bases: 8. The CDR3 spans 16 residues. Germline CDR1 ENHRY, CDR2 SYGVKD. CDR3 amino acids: CAISERSLAGVDTQYF. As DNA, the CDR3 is TGTGCCATCAGTGAAAGGTCCCTAGCGGGAGTAGATACGCAGTATTTT.

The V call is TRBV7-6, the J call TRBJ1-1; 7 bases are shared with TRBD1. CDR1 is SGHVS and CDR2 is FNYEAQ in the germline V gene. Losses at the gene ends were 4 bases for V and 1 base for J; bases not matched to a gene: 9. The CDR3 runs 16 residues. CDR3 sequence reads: CASSSFIGGRNTEAFF. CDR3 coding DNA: TGTGCCAGCAGCTCATTTATAGGGGGCCGGAACACTGAAGCTTTCTTT.

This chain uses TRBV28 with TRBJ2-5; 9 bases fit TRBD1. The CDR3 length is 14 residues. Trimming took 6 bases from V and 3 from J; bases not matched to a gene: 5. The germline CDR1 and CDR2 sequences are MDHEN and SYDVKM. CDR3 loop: CASSRDRVEETQYF. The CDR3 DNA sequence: TGTGCCAGCAGCCGGGACAGGGTGGAAGAGACCCAGTACTTC. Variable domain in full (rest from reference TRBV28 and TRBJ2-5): DVKVTQSSRYLVKRTGEKVFLECVQDMDHENMFWYRQDPGLGLRLIYFSYDVKMKEKGDIPEGYSVSREKKERFSLILESASTNQTSMYLCASSRDRVEETQYFGPGTRLLVL.

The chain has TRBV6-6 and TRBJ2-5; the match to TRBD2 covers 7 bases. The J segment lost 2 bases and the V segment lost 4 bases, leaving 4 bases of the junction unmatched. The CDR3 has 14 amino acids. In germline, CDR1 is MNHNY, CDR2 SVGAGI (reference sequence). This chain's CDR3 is CASSWGGEQETQYF. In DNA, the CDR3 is TGTGCCAGCAGTTGGGGGGGAGAACAAGAGACCCAGTACTTC.

CDR3 bases: TGTGCCAGCAGGGGGGGGGACAGGGTTGACGAGCAGTACTTC. Its protein is CASRGGDRVDEQYF. The rearrangement joins TRBV28 to TRBJ2-7; TRBD1 matches at 9 bases. The CDR3 loop spans 14 amino acids. Per the germline V gene, CDR1 is MDHEN and CDR2 is SYDVKM. V shed 6 bases and J 5 bases; nucleotides not matched to a gene: 8.

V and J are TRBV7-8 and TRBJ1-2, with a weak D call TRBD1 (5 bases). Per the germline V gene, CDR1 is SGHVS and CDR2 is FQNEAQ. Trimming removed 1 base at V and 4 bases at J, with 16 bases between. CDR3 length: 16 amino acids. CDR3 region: CASSLELHLRGYGYTF. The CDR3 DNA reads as TGTGCCAGCAGCTTAGAGTTACACCTTAGGGGCTATGGCTACACCTTC. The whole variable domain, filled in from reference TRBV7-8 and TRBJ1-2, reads GAGVSQSPRYKVAKRGQDVALRCDPISGHVSLFWYQQALGQGPEFLTYFQNEAQLDKSGLPSDRFFAERPEGSVSTLKIQRTQQEDSAVYLCASSLELHLRGYGYTFGSGTRLTVV.

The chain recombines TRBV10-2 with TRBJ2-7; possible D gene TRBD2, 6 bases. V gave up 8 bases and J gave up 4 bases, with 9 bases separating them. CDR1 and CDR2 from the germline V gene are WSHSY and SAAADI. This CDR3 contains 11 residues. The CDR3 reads CASFGTYEQYF. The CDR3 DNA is TGCGCCAGCTTCGGGACTTACGAGCAGTACTTC.

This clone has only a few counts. The CDR3 bases are TGTGCCAGCAGCCACGACGCCTCTAGGAACGAGCAGTACTTC. This codes for CASSHDASRNEQYF. The V call is TRBV7-3, the J call TRBJ2-7; unclear D gene. Trimming pared 5 bases from V and 5 bases from J, leaving 16 bases between. There are 14 residues in the CDR3. Germline V CDR1 and CDR2: SGHTA, FQGTGA.

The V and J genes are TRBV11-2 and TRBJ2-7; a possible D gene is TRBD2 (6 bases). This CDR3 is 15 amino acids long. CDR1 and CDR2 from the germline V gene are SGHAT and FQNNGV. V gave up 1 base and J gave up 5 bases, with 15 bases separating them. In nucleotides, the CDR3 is TGTGCCAGCAGCTTAGGGGCAGGCCCGGGGGACGAGCAGTACTTC. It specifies CASSLGAGPGDEQYF.

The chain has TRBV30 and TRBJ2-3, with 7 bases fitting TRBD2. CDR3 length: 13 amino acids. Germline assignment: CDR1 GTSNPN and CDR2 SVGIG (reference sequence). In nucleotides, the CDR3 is TGTGCTTGCGGGGGAGACGTCACAGATACGCAGTATTTT. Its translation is CACGGDVTDTQYF.

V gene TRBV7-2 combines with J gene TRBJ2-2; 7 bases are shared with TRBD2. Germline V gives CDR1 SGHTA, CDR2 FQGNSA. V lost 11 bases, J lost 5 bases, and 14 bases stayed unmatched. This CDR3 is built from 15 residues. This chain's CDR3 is CAGRRGTPGTGELFF. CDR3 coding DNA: TGTGCCGGCCGGCGGGGGACGCCGGGGACCGGGGAGCTGTTTTTT.

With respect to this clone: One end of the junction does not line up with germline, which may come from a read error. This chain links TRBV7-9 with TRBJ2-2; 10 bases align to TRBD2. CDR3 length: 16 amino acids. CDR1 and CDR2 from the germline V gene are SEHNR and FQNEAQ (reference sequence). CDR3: CSSSRLASGSDRELFF. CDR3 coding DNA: TGTTCCAGCAGCCGTTTGGCTAGCGGGAGCGACAGGGAGCTGTTTTTT.